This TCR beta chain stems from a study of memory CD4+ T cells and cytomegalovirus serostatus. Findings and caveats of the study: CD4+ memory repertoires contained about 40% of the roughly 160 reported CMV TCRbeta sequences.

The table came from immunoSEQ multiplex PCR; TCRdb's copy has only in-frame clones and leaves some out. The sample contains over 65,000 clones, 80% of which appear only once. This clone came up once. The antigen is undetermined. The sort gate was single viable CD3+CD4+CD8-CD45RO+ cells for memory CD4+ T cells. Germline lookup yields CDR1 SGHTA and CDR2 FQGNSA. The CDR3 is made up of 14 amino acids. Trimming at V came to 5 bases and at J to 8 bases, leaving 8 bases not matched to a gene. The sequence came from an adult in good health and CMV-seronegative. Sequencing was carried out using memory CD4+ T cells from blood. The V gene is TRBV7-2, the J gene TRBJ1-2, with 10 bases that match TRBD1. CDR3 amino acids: CASSPFGTGDGYTF. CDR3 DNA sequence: TGTGCCAGCAGCCCCTTCGGGACAGGGGACGGCTACACCTTC. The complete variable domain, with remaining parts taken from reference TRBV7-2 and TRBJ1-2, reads GAGVSQSPSNKVTEKGKDVELRCDPISGHTALYWYRQSLGQGLEFLIYFQGNSAPDKSGLPSDRFSAERTGGSVSTLTIQRTQQEDSAVYLCASSPFGTGDGYTFGSGTRLTVV.